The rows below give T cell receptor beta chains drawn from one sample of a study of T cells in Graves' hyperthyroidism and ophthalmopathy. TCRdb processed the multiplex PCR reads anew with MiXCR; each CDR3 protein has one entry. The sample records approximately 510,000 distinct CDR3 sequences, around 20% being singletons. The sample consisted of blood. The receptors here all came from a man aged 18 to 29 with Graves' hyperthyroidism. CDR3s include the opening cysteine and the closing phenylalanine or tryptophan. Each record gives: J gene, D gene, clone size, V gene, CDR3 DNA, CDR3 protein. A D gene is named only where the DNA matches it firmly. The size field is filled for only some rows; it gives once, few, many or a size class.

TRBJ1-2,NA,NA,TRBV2,TGTGCCAGAGACACCCCGTTGGACTATGGCTACACCTTC,CARDTPLDYGYTF
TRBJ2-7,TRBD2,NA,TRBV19,TGTGCCAGTAGTCCAGCGGGAGGGCCCTACGAGCAGTACTTC,CASSPAGGPYEQYF
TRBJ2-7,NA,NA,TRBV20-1,TGCAGTGCTAGAGAAGGAAAGGCCCTCTACGAGCAGTACTTC,CSAREGKALYEQYF
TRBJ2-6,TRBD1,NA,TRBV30,TGTGCCTGGAAGGTAGACCCGGGACAGGGGGCTGGGGCCAACGTCCTGACTTTC,CAWKVDPGQGAGANVLTF
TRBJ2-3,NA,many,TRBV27,TGTGCCAGCAGTTTCGGGGCGACAGATACGCAGTATTTT,CASSFGATDTQYF
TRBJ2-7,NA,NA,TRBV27,TGTGCCCCCCCCCCGGGGGCGGGTTCCTACGAGCAGTACTTC,CAPPPGAGSYEQYF
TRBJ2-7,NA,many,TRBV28,TGTGCCAGCACTCATATAGCGGCAGGTTACTCCTACGAGCAGTACTTC,CASTHIAAGYSYEQYF
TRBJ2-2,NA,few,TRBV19,TGTGCCAGCCAAGGGAGCAGGCCGAACACCGGGGAGCTGTTTTTT,CASQGSRPNTGELFF
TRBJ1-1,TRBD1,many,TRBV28,TGTGCCAGCGTGGGACAGGGGTGGACTGAAGCTTTCTTT,CASVGQGWTEAFF
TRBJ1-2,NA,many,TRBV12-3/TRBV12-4,TGTGCCAGCCAGGGATCTGGAGGCTATGGCTACACCTTC,CASQGSGGYGYTF
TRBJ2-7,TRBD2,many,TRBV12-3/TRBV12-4,TGTGCCAGCAGTCTAGCGGGGGCTTCCTACGAGCAGTACTTC,CASSLAGASYEQYF
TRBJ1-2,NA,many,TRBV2,TGTGCCAGCAGTGAGACAGGTTCCCCCTATGGCTACACCTTC,CASSETGSPYGYTF
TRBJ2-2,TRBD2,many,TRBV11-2,TGTGCCAGCAGCGCGGCTGGGGAGGGCACCGGGGAGCTGTTTTTT,CASSAAGEGTGELFF
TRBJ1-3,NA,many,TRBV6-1,TGTGCCAGGACTCCAGGGACTGATGAAAACACCATATATTTT,CARTPGTDENTIYF
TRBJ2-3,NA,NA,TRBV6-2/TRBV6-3,TGTGCCAGCAGCTCCGCGGTAGGGAGTTTCGCCGGGCATACGCAGTATTTT,CASSSAVGSFAGHTQYF
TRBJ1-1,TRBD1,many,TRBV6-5,TGTGCCAGCAGTTACAGGGGGCTCACTGAAGCTTTCTTT,CASSYRGLTEAFF
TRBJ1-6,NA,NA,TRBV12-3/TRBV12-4,TGTGCCAGCACGGGTCCCTCCTATAATTCACCCCTCCACTTT,CASTGPSYNSPLHF
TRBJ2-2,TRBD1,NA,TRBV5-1,TGCGCCAGCAGCTATACAGGGGTGAACACCGGGGAGCTGTTTTTT,CASSYTGVNTGELFF
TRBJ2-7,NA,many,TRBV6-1,TGTGCCAGCAGTGAAGCAGGGGAGTCCTACGAGCAGTACTTC,CASSEAGESYEQYF
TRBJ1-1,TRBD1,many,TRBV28,TGTGCCAGCGCCATTGTACAGGGGCTATCCCACACTGAAGCTTTCTTT,CASAIVQGLSHTEAFF
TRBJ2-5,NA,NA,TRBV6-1,TGTGCCAGCAGGCCCCAGGGTGACCAAGAGACCCAGTACTTC,CASRPQGDQETQYF
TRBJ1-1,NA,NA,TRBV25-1,TGTGCCAGCAGTTACCCCATGGGGGGCAGTCAAACTGAGACCATGAACACCGAAGCTTTCTTT,CASSYPMGGSQTETMNTEAFF
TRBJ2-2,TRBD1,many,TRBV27,TGTGCCAGCAGTGGGACAGAAAACACCGGGGAGCTGTTTTTT,CASSGTENTGELFF
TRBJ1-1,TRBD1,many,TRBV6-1,TGTGCCAGCAGTGAAGGAGACAGGGATACTGAAGCTTTCTTT,CASSEGDRDTEAFF
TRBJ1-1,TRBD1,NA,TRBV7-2,TGTGCCAGCAGCCCGGAGTTCGGGACAGGTGGAGGAGCTTTCTTT,CASSPEFGTGGGAFF
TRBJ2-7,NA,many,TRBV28,TGTGCCAGCAGTTACGGAACAGGGTGGGGTTGGTACGAGCAGTACTTC,CASSYGTGWGWYEQYF
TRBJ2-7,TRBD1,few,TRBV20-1,TGCAGTGCTAGCACAGGGGGCGTTTTCCTCGAGCAGTACTTC,CSASTGGVFLEQYF
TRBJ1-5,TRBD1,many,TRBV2,TGTGCCAGCAGTGAGGATGTACAGGGGGTTCAGCCCCAGCATTTT,CASSEDVQGVQPQHF
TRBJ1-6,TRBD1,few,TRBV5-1,TGCGCCAGCAGCTTGGACAGGGGAAACTATAATTCACCCCTCCACTTT,CASSLDRGNYNSPLHF
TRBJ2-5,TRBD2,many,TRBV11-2,TGTGCCAGCAGCTTAGAAGCGGGGGGCAGTGGAGAGACCCAGTACTTC,CASSLEAGGSGETQYF
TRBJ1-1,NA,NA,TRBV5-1,TGCGCCAGCAGAGGCGGCAGCTCTTACACTGAAGCTTTCTTT,CASRGGSSYTEAFF
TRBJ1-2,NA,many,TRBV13,TGTGCCAGCAGCTTAGGGTCCCAGCCCTACACCTTC,CASSLGSQPYTF
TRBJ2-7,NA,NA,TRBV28,TGTGCCAGCCCTCCCCCCGGAGTTTTCGGCGAGCAGTACTTC,CASPPPGVFGEQYF
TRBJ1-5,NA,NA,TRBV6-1,TGTGCCAGCAGTGAAGACCCCCGGCAGCCCCAGCATTTT,CASSEDPRQPQHF
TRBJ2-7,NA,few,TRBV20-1,TGCAGTGCTAGAGAGGTATGGGCAGGGCCGAGCTCCTACGAGCAGTACTTC,CSAREVWAGPSSYEQYF
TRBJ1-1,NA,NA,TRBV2,TGTGCCGGGAAATCGGACAGTCTCACTGAAGCTTTCTTT,CAGKSDSLTEAFF
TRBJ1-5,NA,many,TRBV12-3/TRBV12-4,TGTGCCAGCAGTTTTGGAACTATGGGCAATCAGCCCCAGCATTTT,CASSFGTMGNQPQHF
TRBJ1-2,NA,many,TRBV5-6,TGTGCCAGCAGTGCCGGGACTATAGGAGGCTACACCTTC,CASSAGTIGGYTF
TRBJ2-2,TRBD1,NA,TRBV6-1,TGTGCCAGCCGCGGGACAGGGAGGGCCGGGGAGCTGTTTTTT,CASRGTGRAGELFF
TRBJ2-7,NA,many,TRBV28,TGTGCCAGCAGTTTAGAGGAGTCCTACGAGCAGTACTTC,CASSLEESYEQYF
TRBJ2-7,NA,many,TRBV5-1,TGCGCCAGCAGCCCTGGCTCGGGGAATGAGCCCTCCTACGAGCAGTACTTC,CASSPGSGNEPSYEQYF
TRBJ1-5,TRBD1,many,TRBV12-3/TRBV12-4,TGTGCCAGCAGGATCGGGACAGTCAATCAGCCCCAGCATTTT,CASRIGTVNQPQHF
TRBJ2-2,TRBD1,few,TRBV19,TGTGCCAGTAGTTTCGACAGGGCCAACACCGGGGAGCTGTTTTTT,CASSFDRANTGELFF
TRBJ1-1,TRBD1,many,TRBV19,TGTGCCAGTAGTACTCCGACAGGGTCCGGCACTGAAGCTTTCTTT,CASSTPTGSGTEAFF
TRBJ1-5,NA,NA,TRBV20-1,TGCAGTGCTCGGGGTCCGGGGACCGGTCAGGAGCCCCAGCATTTT,CSARGPGTGQEPQHF
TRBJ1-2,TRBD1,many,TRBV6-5,TGTGCCAGCAGTTACTCCGGACAGGTCCGTGGCTACACCTTC,CASSYSGQVRGYTF
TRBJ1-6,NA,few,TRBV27,TGTGCCAGCACCCCTAGCTCTATAAGCTCACCCCTCCACTTT,CASTPSSISSPLHF
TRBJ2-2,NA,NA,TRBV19,TGTGCCAGTAGTATTCTTTTGGGCGGGGAGCTGTTTTTT,CASSILLGGELFF
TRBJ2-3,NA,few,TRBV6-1,TGTGCCACCGGGGGTAAAGCAGTAGATACGCAGTATTTT,CATGGKAVDTQYF
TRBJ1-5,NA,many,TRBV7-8,TGTGCCAGCAGCTTAGATGATCAGCCCCAGCATTTT,CASSLDDQPQHF
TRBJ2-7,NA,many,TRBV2,TGTGCCAGCAGTGAAGCCACCACCTACGAGCAGTACTTC,CASSEATTYEQYF
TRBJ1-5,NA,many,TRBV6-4,TGTGCCAGCAGTAACCTCCAGGACAGATATTATAGCAATCAGCCCCAGCATTTT,CASSNLQDRYYSNQPQHF
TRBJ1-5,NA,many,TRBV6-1,TGTGCCAGCAGTGAAGCGCTAGGATTTGATCAGCCCCAGCATTTT,CASSEALGFDQPQHF
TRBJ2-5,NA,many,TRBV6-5,TGTGCCAGCAGTTACCCTTGGCAGACCCAGTACTTC,CASSYPWQTQYF
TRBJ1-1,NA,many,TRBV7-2,TGTGCCAGCAGCTCAGCAGCTTTGAACACTGAAGCTTTCTTT,CASSSAALNTEAFF
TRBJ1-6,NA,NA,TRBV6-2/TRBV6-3,TGTGCCAGCAGTCCCGCCTGGCATTTACCCCTCCACTTT,CASSPAWHLPLHF
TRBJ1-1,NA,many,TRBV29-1,TGCAGCGCGGACTTTTGGGGCACTGAAGCTTTCTTT,CSADFWGTEAFF
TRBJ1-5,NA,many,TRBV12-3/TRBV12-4,TGTGCCAGCAGTCAAATAGGGGATCAGCCCCAGCATTTT,CASSQIGDQPQHF
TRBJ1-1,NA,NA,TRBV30,TGTGCCTGGAGTGTCCGCCGGGGAACTGAAGCTTTCTTT,CAWSVRRGTEAFF